This T cell receptor beta chain was sequenced in a study of blood T cells in healthy people across ages. The V gene's germline CDR1 is MNHEY and CDR2 SMNVEV (reference sequence). The J segment lost 16 bases and the V segment lost 5 bases, leaving 11 bases of the junction unmatched. The CDR3 contains 13 residues. This clonotype was detected only a few times. The target antigen is unknown. Regarding the study as a whole: Older age went with lower TCR beta diversity per million T cells, in a roughly linear way.

Drawn from each donor were ten milliliters of peripheral blood. Researchers isolated at least 7 million PBMCs per sample. The authors ran a second PCR of about 7 to 12 cycles using a sample-barcoded 5' primer and a J-beta primer mix. MiXCR, run by TCRdb on the 5' RACE reads, gives a single entry per CDR3 protein. The table lists 850,000 to 1,000,000 distinct CDR3 sequences, roughly 51% of them singletons. The rearrangement uses TRBV27 and TRBJ1-6, with 7 bases fitting TRBD1. The specimen was blood. The sequence was obtained from a woman aged 55-69 years in good health. CDR3 nucleotide sequence: TGTGCCAGCAGTCTCGAGACAGGGTGGGTTCTCCACTTT. Its translation is CASSLETGWVLHF.